Below are 5 T cell receptor beta chains sequenced from a single sample in a study of blood T cell repertoires in COVID-19. Only in-frame clones appear in the TCRdb table, and some are missing; sequencing was by immunoSEQ multiplex PCR. The data show about 130,000 clones, around 89% seen once. Source material: peripheral blood. All receptors derive from a man aged 65-85 years with active COVID-19.

The chain employs TRBV2 and TRBJ1-6; D gene unclear. The CDR3 is 13 residues long. V was cut by 4 bases and J by 7 bases, with 8 bases left in between. Germline V CDR1 and CDR2: SNHLY, FYNNEI. The CDR3 reads CASSGADNSPLHF. CDR3 DNA sequence: TGTGCCAGCAGTGGGGCAGACAATTCACCCCTCCACTTT.

This chain links TRBV6-6 with TRBJ2-2; TRBD1 is a possible D gene (5 bases). This CDR3 region has 15 residues. Germline V gives CDR1 MNHNY, CDR2 SVGAGI (reference sequence). V gave up 0 bases and J gave up 6 bases, with 11 bases separating them. CDR3 DNA: TGTGCCAGCAGTTACTCGATATGGGGCTCCGGGGAGCTGTTTTTT. Translation: CASSYSIWGSGELFF.

The rearrangement joins TRBV28 to TRBJ1-1; tentatively, D is TRBD1 (5 bases). V was trimmed by 4 bases and J by 1 base, leaving 13 bases between them. CDR3 length equals 15 residues. Germline V gives CDR1 MDHEN, CDR2 SYDVKM. CDR3 sequence reads: CASSSGGRKNTEAFF. The CDR3 DNA reads TGTGCCAGCAGTTCCGGGGGACGTAAGAACACTGAAGCTTTCTTT.

The V gene is TRBV9, the J gene TRBJ1-1; TRBD1 might be the D (6 bases). The CDR3 contains 15 residues. V was shortened by 0 bases and J by 3 bases, with 12 bases between the two germline ends. Germline V gene sequence: CDR1 SGDLS, CDR2 YYNGEE. Here the CDR3 reads CASSVVTGGDTEAFF. CDR3 nucleotide sequence: TGTGCCAGCAGCGTAGTGACGGGGGGCGACACTGAAGCTTTCTTT.

The chain employs TRBV28 and TRBJ2-2, with 8 bases lining up with TRBD1. The germline gives CDR1 MDHEN, CDR2 SYDVKM. Trimming removed 8 bases from V and 5 bases from J; junction bases left unmatched: 10. The CDR3 runs 15 residues. CDR3 DNA sequence: TGTGCCAGCCGAGGGGACAGGACGAGGACCGGGGAGCTGTTTTTT. Its protein is CASRGDRTRTGELFF.